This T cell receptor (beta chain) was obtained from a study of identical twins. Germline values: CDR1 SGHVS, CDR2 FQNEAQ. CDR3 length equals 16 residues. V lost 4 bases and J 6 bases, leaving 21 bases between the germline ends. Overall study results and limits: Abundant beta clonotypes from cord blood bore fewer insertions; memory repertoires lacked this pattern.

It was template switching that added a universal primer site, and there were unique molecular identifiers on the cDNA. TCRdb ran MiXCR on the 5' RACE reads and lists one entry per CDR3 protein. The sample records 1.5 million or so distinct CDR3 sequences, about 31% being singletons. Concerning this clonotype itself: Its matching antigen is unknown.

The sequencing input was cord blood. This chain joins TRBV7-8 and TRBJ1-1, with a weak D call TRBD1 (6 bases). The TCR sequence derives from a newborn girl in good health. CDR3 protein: CASSSLSGAPNAEAFF. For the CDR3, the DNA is TGTGCCAGCAGCTCGTTATCGGGGGCTCCTAACGCTGAAGCTTTCTTT.